This TCR beta chain was profiled in a study of shared clonotypes between healthy human individuals. Overall study results and limits: Sampling involved blood alone; tissue repertoires likely differ.

V was pared by 3 bases and J by 4 bases, with 8 bases of the junction left unmatched. Looked up from germline, CDR1 is KGHSH and CDR2 is LQKENI. The CDR3 runs to 15 residues. About this clone: Its target is unknown.

Donors were healthy HIV-negative adults without recently reported acute infections or vaccinations. Unsorted samples, those not sorted, used some 90 million PBMCs for genomic DNA. Each cell subset's genomic DNA was divided evenly among several immunoSEQ plates. The assay was immunoSEQ multiplex PCR, and TCRdb's table has in-frame clones only and misses some. Here the sample spans about 490,000 clones, roughly 80% being singletons. This chain links TRBV18 with TRBJ2-5; 7 nucleotides match TRBD2. This receptor was identified in a woman between 35 and 50 years old in good health. Some clones in this sample may be carry-over from other donors' samples. The sequenced sample was PBMCs. DNA for the CDR3: TGTGCCAGCTCACCTCGGAGGACTAGACTAGAGACCCAGTACTTC. This translates into CASSPRRTRLETQYF. The whole variable domain, remainder taken from reference TRBV18 and TRBJ2-5, is NAGVMQNPRHLVRRRGQEARLRCSPMKGHSHVYWYRQLPEEGLKFMVYLQKENIIDESGMPKERFSAEFPKEGPSILRIQQVVRGDSAAYFCASSPRRTRLETQYFGPGTRLLVL.